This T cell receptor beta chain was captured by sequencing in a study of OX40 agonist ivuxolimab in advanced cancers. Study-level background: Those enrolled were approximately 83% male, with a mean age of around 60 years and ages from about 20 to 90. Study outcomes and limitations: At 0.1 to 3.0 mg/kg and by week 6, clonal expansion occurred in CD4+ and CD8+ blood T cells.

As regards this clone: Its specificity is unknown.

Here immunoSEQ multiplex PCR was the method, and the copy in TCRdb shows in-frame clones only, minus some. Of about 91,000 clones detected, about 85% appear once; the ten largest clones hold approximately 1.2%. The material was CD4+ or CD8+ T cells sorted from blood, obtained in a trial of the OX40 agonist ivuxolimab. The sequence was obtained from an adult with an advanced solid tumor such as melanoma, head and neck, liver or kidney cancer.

This CDR3 reads CSVEQTANTGELFF. The CDR3 DNA reads TGCAGCGTTGAGCAGACAGCGAACACCGGGGAGCTGTTTTTT. The V and J genes are TRBV29-1 and TRBJ2-2; tentatively, D is TRBD1 (5 bases). The CDR3 runs to 14 residues. Germline assignment: CDR1 SQVTM and CDR2 ANQGSEA. The V end was cut by 3 bases, the J end by 0 bases, with 8 bases between.